One sample yielded the 31 T cell receptor beta chains listed below, sequenced in a study of blood T cell repertoires in COVID-19. Profiled with immunoSEQ multiplex PCR; TCRdb holds only in-frame clones, not every one. The sample lists over 95,000 clones, 84% occurring once. Sequencing was performed on peripheral blood. These receptor sequences come from a woman aged 40 to 49 with acute or convalescent COVID-19.

This rearrangement joins TRBV18 to TRBJ2-7, with D tentatively TRBD1 (5 bases). The V and J ends lost 6 bases and 7 bases respectively, with 16 bases between them. The CDR3 is 13 residues long. Germline assignment: CDR1 KGHSH and CDR2 LQKENI. CDR3 region: CASSGSQELEQYF. CDR3 nucleotides: TGTGCCAGCTCTGGTTCACAGGAGTTAGAGCAGTACTTC.

The V and J genes are TRBV7-8 and TRBJ2-7; 7 nucleotides match TRBD1. The V and J ends lost 3 bases and 0 bases, in that order; junction bases with no gene match: 5. CDR1 and CDR2 from the germline V gene are SGHVS and FQNEAQ. This CDR3 is built from 15 residues. Here the CDR3 reads CASSLETGSSYEQYF. The CDR3 DNA follows: TGTGCCAGCAGCTTGGAGACAGGGAGCTCCTACGAGCAGTACTTC.

This chain links TRBV6-5 with TRBJ1-4; the match to TRBD1 covers 7 bases. Germline CDR1 is MNHEY and CDR2 is SVGAGI. The CDR3 consists of 13 residues. J gave up 5 bases and V 8 bases, and 5 bases lay outside the gene matches. In DNA, the CDR3 is TGTGCCAGCGCCGGGACAGCGAATGAAAAACTGTTTTTT. Amino acid sequence: CASAGTANEKLFF.

This rearrangement joins TRBV3-1 (or the pseudogene TRBV3-2) to TRBJ2-3; 13 positions match TRBD2. The CDR3 sequence is 17 residues long. J lost 4 bases, V lost 1 base, and 5 bases had no gene match. Per germline, CDR1 LGHDT and CDR2 YNNKEL (reference sequence). The CDR3 coding sequence is TGTGCCAGCAGCCAAGGACTAGCGGGGGGTTGGTCAGATACGCAGTATTTT. Residues: CASSQGLAGGWSDTQYF.

This chain connects TRBV18 to TRBJ1-2; 10 nucleotides line up with TRBD1. The V gene end was trimmed by 2 bases and the J gene end by 4 bases; junction bases not matched to a gene: 10. The CDR3 contains 17 residues. The germline V gene encodes CDR1 KGHSH and CDR2 LQKENI. In nucleotides, the CDR3 is TGTGCCAGCTCACCAGTCTCGACAGGGGGCCTGGCCTATGGCTACACCTTC. Translated: CASSPVSTGGLAYGYTF. The variable domain in full, completed from reference TRBV18 and TRBJ1-2, reads NAGVMQNPRHLVRRRGQEARLRCSPMKGHSHVYWYRQLPEEGLKFMVYLQKENIIDESGMPKERFSAEFPKEGPSILRIQQVVRGDSAAYFCASSPVSTGGLAYGYTFGSGTRLTVV.

This chain uses TRBV11-2 with TRBJ1-4, with TRBD1 as a possible D gene (5 bases). The CDR3 sequence is 14 residues long. V was cut by 2 bases and J by 5 bases, with 9 bases left in between. Germline CDR1 is SGHAT and CDR2 is FQNNGV. In DNA form, the CDR3 reads TGTGCCAGCAGCTTAAGGGGTAACAATGAAAAACTGTTTTTT. This encodes CASSLRGNNEKLFF.

This sequence joins TRBV5-4 and TRBJ1-2; TRBD1 aligns across 9 bases. With V trimmed by 5 bases and J by 4 bases, 15 bases remained unmatched. CDR3 length equals 17 residues. Per germline, CDR1 SGHNT and CDR2 YYREEE (reference sequence). CDR3 residues: CASSEGGTGFSGYGYTF. In nucleotides, the CDR3 is TGTGCCAGCAGTGAAGGAGGGACAGGGTTTTCGGGCTATGGCTACACCTTC.

The genes are TRBV7-9 and TRBJ1-1; D is unclear. The CDR3 runs 13 residues. Trimming took 5 bases from V and 2 from J, leaving 9 bases between them. Germline V CDR1 and CDR2: SEHNR, FQNEAQ (reference sequence). Here the CDR3 reads CASSQDGNTEAFF. The CDR3 nucleotides read TGTGCCAGCAGCCAGGATGGAAACACTGAAGCTTTCTTT.

The chain couples TRBV6-5 to TRBJ2-7; maybe TRBD1 (5 bases). This CDR3 has 13 residues. The germline V gene has CDR1 MNHEY and CDR2 SVGAGI. The V gene lost 0 bases and the J gene lost 9 bases, with 12 bases spanning the gap. This chain's CDR3 is CASSYSKFQGQYF. The CDR3 nucleotides read TGTGCCAGCAGTTACTCTAAGTTCCAGGGGCAGTACTTC.

The chain links TRBV7-2 to TRBJ1-4; the match to TRBD1 covers 8 bases. Per germline, CDR1 SGHTA and CDR2 FQGNSA. CDR3 length equals 13 residues. Germline trimming cut 11 bases from V and 6 bases from J; bases unmatched to any gene: 8. Here the CDR3 reads CAVTQGADEKLFF. In DNA form, the CDR3 reads TGTGCCGTAACCCAGGGGGCAGATGAAAAACTGTTTTTT.

The chain is built from TRBV5-8 and TRBJ1-1; no clear D. V was trimmed by 1 base and J by 8 bases, leaving 12 bases between them. CDR3 length: 13 amino acids. Germline V gene sequence: CDR1 SGHTS, CDR2 YDEGEE. CDR3 coding DNA: TGTGCCAGCAGCTTGAGACCGGGAATCGAAGCTTTCTTT. This translates into CASSLRPGIEAFF.

This chain uses TRBV5-1 with TRBJ2-2; a weak D match, TRBD2 (5 bases). The length of the CDR3 is 15 residues. Trimming took 7 bases from V and 4 from J, leaving 17 bases between them. Germline-derived CDR1 and CDR2 are SGHRS and YFSETQ. In DNA form, the CDR3 reads TGCGCCAGCGGCCCGAATCCGGCGGGCACCGGGGAGCTGTTTTTT. It translates to CASGPNPAGTGELFF.

V gene TRBV2 combines with J gene TRBJ1-2; a weak D match, TRBD1 (5 bases). Looked up from germline, CDR1 is SNHLY and CDR2 is FYNNEI. The CDR3 consists of 13 residues. Trimming took 4 bases from V and 4 from J, leaving 10 bases between them. CDR3 nucleotide sequence: TGTGCCAGCAGTGTTGAACAGGCCTATGGCTACACCTTC. Translating it yields CASSVEQAYGYTF.

This chain joins TRBV12-3 or TRBV12-4 and TRBJ1-6; the D gene is possibly TRBD1 (6 bases). The CDR3 sequence is 13 residues long. Trimming shortened V by 6 bases and J by 10 bases, and 13 bases separated the two germline ends. The CDR3 protein is CASSPQGRSPLHF. The CDR3 DNA follows: TGTGCCAGCAGCCCACAGGGAAGGTCACCCCTCCACTTT.

The chain combines TRBV7-8 with TRBJ2-7, with TRBD2 matching 7 bases. Looked up from germline, CDR1 is SGHVS and CDR2 is FQNEAQ. The CDR3 length is 15 residues. J gave up 2 bases and V 3 bases, and 7 bases lay outside the gene matches. CDR3 DNA: TGTGCCAGCAGCTTTACCAGCGGGGAAGCCTACGAGCAGTACTTC. Amino acids: CASSFTSGEAYEQYF.

This clone came up a few times. The chain joins TRBV5-5 to TRBJ1-6, with D perhaps matching TRBD1 (6 bases). Germline CDR1 is SGHKS and CDR2 is YYEKEE (reference sequence). V was pared by 4 bases and J by 8 bases, with 13 bases between. There are 14 residues in the CDR3. The CDR3 loop reads CASSATGTYSPLHF. CDR3 DNA sequence: TGTGCCAGCAGCGCAACCGGGACATATTCACCCCTCCACTTT.

This clone has more than one count but fewer than ten. The chain links TRBV4-1 to TRBJ1-2, with D possibly matching TRBD1 (6 bases). V was trimmed by 0 bases and J by 8 bases, leaving 10 bases between them. The CDR3 sequence is 13 residues long. CDR1 MGHRA and CDR2 YSYEKL come from the germline V gene. CDR3 loop: CASSQDGQSGYTF. The CDR3 DNA reads as TGCGCCAGCAGCCAAGATGGACAGTCGGGCTACACCTTC.

The chain couples TRBV6-5 to TRBJ1-5; D is possibly TRBD1 (6 bases). Germline CDR1 MNHEY, CDR2 SVGAGI. Trimming left V 4 bases short and J 4 bases short, with 17 bases between. The CDR3 sequence is 16 residues long. Here the CDR3 DNA reads TGTGCCAGCAGTTCCCATAGGGGGATAGGGAATCAGCCCCAGCATTTT. As protein: CASSSHRGIGNQPQHF.

This chain uses TRBV29-1 with TRBJ1-2; possibly TRBD1 for D (6 bases). Trimming shortened V by 4 bases and J by 5 bases, and 23 bases separated the two germline ends. The germline V gene has CDR1 SQVTM and CDR2 ANQGSEA. This CDR3 comprises 16 residues. The CDR3 nucleotides read TGCAGCGTTGTAGGGCGCAGCAGGGGCTCTGCTTATGGCTACACCTTC. Its translation: CSVVGRSRGSAYGYTF.

The gene calls are TRBV30 and TRBJ1-1; D ambiguous. Germline V CDR1 and CDR2: GTSNPN, SVGIG (reference sequence). The CDR3 contains 11 residues. V shed 2 bases and J shed 4 bases, with 5 bases lying between them. The CDR3 sequence: CAWSTATEAFF. Here the CDR3 DNA reads TGTGCCTGGAGTACAGCCACTGAAGCTTTCTTT.

The chain employs TRBV5-6 and TRBJ1-2; D is possibly TRBD1 (6 bases). The CDR3 loop spans 14 amino acids. V gave up 4 bases and J gave up 3 bases, with 13 bases separating them. CDR1 and CDR2 (germline): SGHDT, YYEEEE. CDR3 in amino acids: CASSLGGRDYGYTF. CDR3 sequence (DNA): TGTGCCAGCAGCCTGGGGGGCAGGGACTATGGCTACACCTTC.

This chain joins TRBV9 and TRBJ2-7, with no clear D. From germline, CDR1 is SGDLS and CDR2 YYNGEE. This CDR3 is built from 13 residues. V lost 4 bases and J 6 bases, leaving 14 bases between the germline ends. CDR3 nucleotide sequence: TGTGCCAGCAGCCAAGTTCCGTGGAGCGAGCAGTACTTC. Its protein product is CASSQVPWSEQYF.

This sequence joins TRBV2 and TRBJ2-3; D perhaps matches TRBD2 (5 bases). The germline CDR1 and CDR2 sequences are SNHLY and FYNNEI. This CDR3 is 15 amino acids long. Trimming removed 6 bases from V and 1 base from J, with 14 bases in between. The CDR3 DNA follows: TGTGCCAGCAGGCTGCGGGTAACCGGCACAGATACGCAGTATTTT. Residues: CASRLRVTGTDTQYF.

V usage is TRBV30 and J usage is TRBJ2-7; a possible D gene is TRBD2 (5 bases). CDR1 GTSNPN and CDR2 SVGIG come from the germline V gene (reference sequence). Trimming took off 7 bases at V and 2 bases at J, with 9 bases between the two ends. This CDR3 has 11 residues. CDR3 loop: CALGSPYEQYF. DNA for the CDR3: TGTGCCTTGGGGAGTCCCTACGAGCAGTACTTC. Full variable domain (missing parts from reference TRBV30 and TRBJ2-7): SQTIHQWPATLVQPVGSPLSLECTVEGTSNPNLYWYRQAAGRGLQLLFYSVGIGQISSEVPQNLSASRPQDRQFILSSKKLLLSDSGFYLCALGSPYEQYFGPGTRLTVT.

The chain has TRBV30 and TRBJ1-1; no clear D gene. Germline values: CDR1 GTSNPN, CDR2 SVGIG (reference sequence). This CDR3 contains 12 residues. As DNA, the CDR3 is TGTGCGGGAGGCCGGGGAGGCACTGAAGCTTTCTTT. Translation: CAGGRGGTEAFF. The full variable domain, in which reference TRBV30 and TRBJ1-1 provide the parts outside the CDR3, is SQTIHQWPATLVQPVGSPLSLECTVEGTSNPNLYWYRQAAGRGLQLLFYSVGIGQISSEVPQNLSASRPQDRQFILSSKKLLLSDSGFYLCAGGRGGTEAFFGQGTRLTVV.

The CDR3 DNA reads TGTGCCAGCAGCCAAGATAATGGGCGCCTAGCGGCTCACAATGAGCAGTTCTTC. Residues: CASSQDNGRLAAHNEQFF. The chain joins TRBV14 to TRBJ2-1, with TRBD2 identical over 7 bases. V shed 0 bases, J shed 5 bases, and the junction held 13 bases outside the gene matches. The CDR3 extends over 18 amino acids. Per the germline V gene, CDR1 is SGHDN and CDR2 is FVKESK.

This sequence joins TRBV9 and TRBJ1-6, with a weak D call TRBD1 (5 bases). V dropped 6 bases and J dropped 7 bases, with 11 bases sitting between them. Germline loops: CDR1 SGDLS, CDR2 YYNGEE. This CDR3 comprises 13 residues. CDR3 nucleotide sequence: TGTGCCAGCACTGGAACAGGAAATTCACCCCTCCACTTT. Amino acid sequence: CASTGTGNSPLHF.

The rearrangement joins TRBV11-2 to TRBJ2-4; 7 nucleotides agree with TRBD2. Losses at the gene ends were 2 bases for V and 12 bases for J; bases not matched to a gene: 7. The germline V gene encodes CDR1 SGHAT and CDR2 FQNNGV. The length of the CDR3 is 13 residues. The CDR3 DNA sequence: TGTGCCAGCAGCTTACCGGGGAGGGGTACTCAGTACTTC. As protein: CASSLPGRGTQYF.

The chain carries TRBV4-1 and TRBJ1-1, with TRBD1 matching over 7 bases. Germline CDR1 MGHRA, CDR2 YSYEKL. Trimming at V came to 4 bases and at J to 1 base, leaving 12 bases not matched to a gene. CDR3 length equals 17 residues. The CDR3 coding sequence is TGCGCCAGCAGCCGTCAAGAAACCGGGACAGCGAACACTGAAGCTTTCTTT. It translates to CASSRQETGTANTEAFF.

The chain recombines TRBV2 with TRBJ2-7, with a tentative D call TRBD1 (5 bases). Germline V CDR1 and CDR2: SNHLY, FYNNEI. The length of the CDR3 is 11 residues. The germline V and J ends were trimmed by 8 bases and 3 bases, with 8 bases remaining between them. CDR3 loop: CASLDNYEQYF. The CDR3 nucleotides read TGTGCCAGCTTGGACAACTACGAGCAGTACTTC.

This clone was recorded a few times. The V and J genes are TRBV19 and TRBJ1-1; no clear D. Germline CDR1 and CDR2: LNHDA and SQIVND (reference sequence). The CDR3 is 16 residues long. V gave up 8 bases and J gave up 1 base, with 20 bases separating them. In nucleotides, the CDR3 is TGTGCCAGTCGCACTGGGGTGGAGGTCGGGAACACTGAAGCTTTCTTT. Protein: CASRTGVEVGNTEAFF.